This T cell receptor beta chain comes out of a study of cytomegalovirus exposure and HLA in healthy donors. Concerning this clone itself: Its target is not known.

V shed 3 bases and J 7 bases; nucleotides not matched to a gene: 4. This CDR3 spans 15 amino acids. Germline-derived CDR1 and CDR2 are MDHEN and SYDVKM. Whole-study results and caveats: Associated with cytomegalovirus, according to the listing, were 150 to 200 TCR beta chains. Sequences of the TCR beta chain were said to predict the HLA-A and HLA-B alleles of most subjects accurately.

PCR was performed using 60 Vbeta and 13 Jbeta primers. The method was immunoSEQ multiplex PCR; TCRdb's version includes in-frame clones alone and lacks a portion of them. Here the sample spans about 100,000 clones, around 79% being singletons. This TCR came from a female donor in good health and CMV-seropositive. The rearrangement links TRBV28 to TRBJ1-6; TRBD1 matches at 9 bases. Sequencing was performed on PBMCs. The CDR3 sequence is CASSLGQGSNSPLHF. Here the CDR3 DNA reads TGTGCCAGCAGTTTGGGACAGGGCTCCAATTCACCCCTCCACTTT.